This T cell receptor (beta chain) was identified in a study of T cells after somatic rescue of genetic block. CDR3 length equals 14 residues. CDR1 and CDR2 (germline): MNHEY, SVGAGI. V lost 2 bases and J 1 base, leaving 8 bases between the germline ends. The protocol was immunoSEQ multiplex PCR, while the TCRdb copy is restricted to in-frame clones and leaves out a portion. The data contain more than 10,000 clones, over 65% of them singletons. Material for sequencing was peripheral blood mononuclear cells (PBMCs). The chain couples TRBV6-5 to TRBJ1-1; unclear D gene. The sequence came from a boy younger than 18. CDR3 bases: TGTGCCAGCAGTTACAAACGTGAGAACACTGAAGCTTTCTTT. Residues: CASSYKRENTEAFF.